This is a list of T cell receptor beta chains from one sample in a study of early T cells in non-severe SARS-CoV-2 infection. TCRdb redid the calling of the 5' RACE reads with MiXCR, one entry per CDR3 protein. The sample consists of 85,000 to 90,000 distinct CDR3 sequences, 12% to 15% of them appearing once. The sample consisted of whole blood. Receptor source: an adult who was a healthcare worker with PCR-confirmed SARS-CoV-2 infection or an uninfected control (not recorded which). CDR3s include the opening cysteine and the closing phenylalanine or tryptophan. Not all rows give a size; the values are once, few, many and, for expanded clones, a class.

TRBV29-1,TRBJ1-1,.,CSVVRQTREAFF
TRBV13,TRBJ2-7,.,CASSLAGSGYEQYF
TRBV15,TRBJ2-1,once,CATERASSYNEQFF
TRBV6-2/TRBV6-3,TRBJ2-5,.,CASSTYSGGLQETQYF
TRBV6-2/TRBV6-3,TRBJ2-7,few,CASSYAAGSYEQYF
TRBV20-1,TRBJ1-5,few,CSARDPLATGGSNQPQHF
TRBV29-1,TRBJ2-7,few,CSVGHRGGEQYF
TRBV4-3,TRBJ2-7,.,CASSQDWTPAYEQYF
TRBV5-1,TRBJ1-6,many,CASSSGTLNSPLHF
TRBV11-3,TRBJ2-1,few,CASSSRQRNEQFF
TRBV4-3,TRBJ2-2,few,CASSQASGRELFF
TRBV6-4,TRBJ2-2,few,CASGQINTGELFF
TRBV4-2,TRBJ2-1,few,CASSPEQRGEEKQFF
TRBV12-3/TRBV12-4,TRBJ1-1,.,CASSLSRRIEAFF
TRBV5-6,TRBJ1-1,.,CASSRQFIRGNTEAFF
TRBV7-9,TRBJ2-7,many,CASSSAGQGYEQYF
TRBV7-9,TRBJ2-7,few,CASSESGQGYEQYF
TRBV11-2,TRBJ1-2,many,CASSSDRVYGYTF
TRBV27,TRBJ2-2,.,CASSFGRAVARNTGELFF
TRBV7-9,TRBJ2-1,.,CASSLSAGSSYNEQFF
TRBV5-1,TRBJ1-6,few,CASSLTGHSPLHF
TRBV7-2,TRBJ1-2,.,CASSLERWRGLNGYSF
TRBV9,TRBJ2-5,few,CASSVIPGHGETQYF
TRBV14,TRBJ1-1,many,CASSQDLGTEAFF
TRBV6-1,TRBJ2-7,many,CASSDRGTYEQYF
TRBV19,TRBJ2-7,many,CASSPDRESYEQYF
TRBV4-1,TRBJ1-2,many,CASSQEQGRGYTF
TRBV7-2,TRBJ1-5,.,CASSVFVLGRSDVQPQHF
TRBV10-2,TRBJ1-6,few,CASREAGGIRNSPLHF
TRBV5-1,TRBJ2-5,many,CASSFQGAQETQYF
TRBV12-3/TRBV12-4,TRBJ2-7,.,CASTRDFYEQYF
TRBV24-1,TRBJ1-1,many,CATSDAVNTEAFF
TRBV30,TRBJ2-3,.,CAWCRGLSTDTQYF
TRBV6-5,TRBJ2-4,.,CASSYRGLKNIQYF
TRBV20-1,TRBJ1-1,many,CSASGTADPSNTEAFF
TRBV11-2,TRBJ1-2,few,CASSFLAELNGYTF
TRBV7-8,TRBJ1-6,.,CASSSAGISPLHF
TRBV4-3,TRBJ2-1,.,CASSQGTVYNEQFF
TRBV27,TRBJ2-7,.,CASSFHGTGSAEQYF
TRBV27,TRBJ2-1,.,CASAGLDEQFF
TRBV19,TRBJ2-1,few,CASTQGGSYNEQFF
TRBV2,TRBJ2-1,.,CAGGQVAYNEQFF
TRBV11-3,TRBJ1-1,many,CASSLGTIENTEAFF
TRBV15,TRBJ2-5,.,CATSRELGTQYF
TRBV20-1,TRBJ2-7,.,CSAARDTSSYEQYF
TRBV4-1,TRBJ2-3,many,CASSQDRGWPDTQYF
TRBV7-6,TRBJ2-2,few,CASSLEGRSTGELFF
TRBV29-1,TRBJ1-1,many,CRGTGPLDTEAFF
TRBV12-3/TRBV12-4,TRBJ2-3,few,CASWGTGTDTQYF
TRBV11-2,TRBJ2-7,few,CASSLRGRYEQYF
TRBV21-1,TRBJ2-1,many,CASSNGTRVLNEQFF
TRBV10-3,TRBJ1-2,.,CAIREGDYGYTF
TRBV28,TRBJ2-6,many,CASSAGQGDSGANVLTF
TRBV6-5,TRBJ2-7,few,CASSIGQGPYEQYF
TRBV28,TRBJ1-4,.,CASSSGTVNEKLFF
TRBV7-3,TRBJ1-1,.,CASSGDRESEAFF
TRBV10-2,TRBJ2-3,few,CASSESGIPPDTQYF
TRBV29-1,TRBJ2-3,.,CSVRVDTQYF
TRBV9,TRBJ2-3,.,CASSVARSSTDTQYF